What follows describes a single T cell receptor beta chain. The antigen is unknown. This specimen belongs to a study of long-term antiretroviral therapy in people with HIV. On the study more broadly: The study's earliest collections predate the 2015 immediate-ART recommendation by about a decade. Study-wide points: Gathering of blood took place between the mid-2000s and the late 2010s, possibly under older ART regimens. Transplant-donor-level diversity was not reached after ART, though diversity increased.

There are 13 residues in the CDR3. The germline V and J ends were trimmed by 6 bases and 4 bases, with 10 bases remaining between them. Germline assignment: CDR1 SNHLY and CDR2 FYNNEI. Sequencing used immunoSEQ v3.0 at survey level. The assay was immunoSEQ multiplex PCR, and TCRdb's table has in-frame clones only and misses some. The sample carries tens of thousands of clones, roughly 88% recorded once. The specimen comprised unsorted PBMCs, sampled 2.2 years after starting antiretroviral therapy. J is TRBJ1-3 and V is TRBV2, with TRBD1 as a possible D gene (5 bases). The sequence was obtained from a man between 18 and 35 years old with HIV. The CDR3 DNA reads TGTGCCAGCAGGGAGACAGTCGGAAACACCATATATTTT. Translation: CASRETVGNTIYF.